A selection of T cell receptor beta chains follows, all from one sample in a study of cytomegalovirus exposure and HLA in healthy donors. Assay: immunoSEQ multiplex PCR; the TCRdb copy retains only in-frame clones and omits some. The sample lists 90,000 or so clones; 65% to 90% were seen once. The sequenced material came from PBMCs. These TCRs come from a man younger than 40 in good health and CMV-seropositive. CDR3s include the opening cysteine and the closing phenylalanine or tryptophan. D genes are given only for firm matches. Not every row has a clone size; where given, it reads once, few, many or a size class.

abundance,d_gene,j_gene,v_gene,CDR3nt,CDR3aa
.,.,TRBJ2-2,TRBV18,TGTGCCAGCTCACCACCGGGCCCCGGGGAGCTGTTTTTT,CASSPPGPGELFF
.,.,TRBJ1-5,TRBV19,TGTGCCAGTAGAGGAAGACAGACGAGTAGCAATCAGCCCCAGCATTTT,CASRGRQTSSNQPQHF
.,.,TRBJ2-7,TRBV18,TGTGCCAGCTCACCTGGGGACACCTACGAGCAGTACTTC,CASSPGDTYEQYF
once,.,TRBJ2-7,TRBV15,TGTGCCACCAGCAGACGGGAGATCCTCTACGAGCAGTACTTC,CATSRREILYEQYF
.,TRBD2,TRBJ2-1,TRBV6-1,TGTGCCAGCAGCCCCGAAGGGACTAGGGGCAATGAGCAGTTCTTC,CASSPEGTRGNEQFF
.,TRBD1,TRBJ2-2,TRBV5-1,TGCGCCAGCAGGTCCGGGACAGTGGGCACCGGGGAGCTGTTTTTT,CASRSGTVGTGELFF
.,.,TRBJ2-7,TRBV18,TGTGCCAGCTCACCATCATCTGCGGATTACGAGCAGTACTTC,CASSPSSADYEQYF
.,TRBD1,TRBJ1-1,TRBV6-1,TGTGCCAGCACCGGACAGGGGGCTGGGAGCACTGAAGCTTTCTTT,CASTGQGAGSTEAFF
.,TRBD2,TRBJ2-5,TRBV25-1,TGTGCCAGCAGTGAGGGTAGGGCGGGGAGGGGAGAGACCCAGTACTTC,CASSEGRAGRGETQYF
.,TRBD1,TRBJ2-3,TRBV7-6,TGTGCCAGCAGCTTAGCACAGGGGGCCGGGGATACGCAGTATTTT,CASSLAQGAGDTQYF
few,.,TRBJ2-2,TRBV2,TGTGCCAGCAGTGAATGGGAGACCGGGGAGCTGTTTTTT,CASSEWETGELFF
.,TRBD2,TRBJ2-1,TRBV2,TGTGCCAGCAGTGAAAGCCCTCTGACTAGCGGGGTTTACAATGAGCAGTTCTTC,CASSESPLTSGVYNEQFF
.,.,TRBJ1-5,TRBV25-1,TGTGCCAGCAGTGAACCAGGGGCTGGTGAGCCCCAGCATTTT,CASSEPGAGEPQHF
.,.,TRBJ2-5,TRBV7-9,TGTGCCAGCAGCTTTAATCTGGAGACCCAGTACTTC,CASSFNLETQYF
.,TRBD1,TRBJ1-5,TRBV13,TGTGCCAGCAGCTTAGGGACAGGGGCCCGAGGCAATCAGCCCCAGCATTTT,CASSLGTGARGNQPQHF
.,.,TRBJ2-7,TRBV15,TGTGCCACCAGCAGAGACCGAGGACAGTCCTACGAGCAGTACTTC,CATSRDRGQSYEQYF
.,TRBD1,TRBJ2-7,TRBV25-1,TGTGCCAGCAGTTCTTACAGGGGCCCTGTCTACGAGCAGTACTTC,CASSSYRGPVYEQYF
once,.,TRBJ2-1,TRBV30,TGTGCCTGGGAACGGGGGGCCTCCTACAATGAGCAGTTCTTC,CAWERGASYNEQFF
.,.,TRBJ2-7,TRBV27,TGTGCCAGCCGTCTCGTGGCCCTTAACTACGAGCAGTACTTC,CASRLVALNYEQYF
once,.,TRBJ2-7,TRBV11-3,TGTGCCAGCAGCTTACCCCGGGAGCAGTACTTC,CASSLPREQYF
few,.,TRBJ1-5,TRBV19,TGTGCCAGTACCCTGGGGGGGGAACCCGCCGGGTGGCCCCAGCATTTT,CASTLGGEPAGWPQHF
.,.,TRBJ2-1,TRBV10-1,TGCGCCAGCAGTGCTTCCGGGAGAAACAATGAGCAGTTCTTC,CASSASGRNNEQFF
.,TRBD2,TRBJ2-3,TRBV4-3,TGCGCCAGCAGCCAAGATCTCCCGGGACTAGCGGGAGATACGCAGTATTTT,CASSQDLPGLAGDTQYF
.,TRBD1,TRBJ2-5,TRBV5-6,TGTGCCAGCAGCTTGAAGGGACAGGGCCAAGAGACCCAGTACTTC,CASSLKGQGQETQYF
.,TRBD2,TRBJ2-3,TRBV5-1,TGCGCCAGCACCCTGGATTGGGCTAGCGGGGCAGATACGCAGTATTTT,CASTLDWASGADTQYF
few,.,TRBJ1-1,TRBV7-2,TGTGCCAGCAGCGCCAGGGGAATCTACACTGAAGCTTTCTTT,CASSARGIYTEAFF
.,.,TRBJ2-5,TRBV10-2,TGCGCCAGCAGCCTAGTCCGAGAGACCCAGTACTTC,CASSLVRETQYF
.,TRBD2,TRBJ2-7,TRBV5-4,TGTGCCAGCAGCGCACCGGGACTAGCGGACTACGAGCAGTACTTC,CASSAPGLADYEQYF
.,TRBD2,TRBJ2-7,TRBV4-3,TGCGCCAGCAGCCCGGGACTAGCGGACTCCTACGAGCAGTACTTC,CASSPGLADSYEQYF
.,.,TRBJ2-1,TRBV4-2,TGTGCCAGCAGCCAAGCCCAGGACTCCTACAATGAGCAGTTCTTC,CASSQAQDSYNEQFF
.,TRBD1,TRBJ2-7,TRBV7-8,TGTGCCAGCAGCCTGAATCCGACAGGGATCGAGCAGTACTTC,CASSLNPTGIEQYF
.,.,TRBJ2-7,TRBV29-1,TGCAGCGTTGACGACTCCTCCTACGAGCAGTACTTC,CSVDDSSYEQYF
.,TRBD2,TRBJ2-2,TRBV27,TGTGCCAGCATCCGAGCGGGAGGCCCGACCACCGGGGAGCTGTTTTTT,CASIRAGGPTTGELFF
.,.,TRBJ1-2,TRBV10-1,TGCGCCAGCAGTGAGTCGTACAGCTATGGCTACACCTTC,CASSESYSYGYTF
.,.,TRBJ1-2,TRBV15,TGTGCCACCAGCAGAGATTCCACAGTCAGTCGTGGCTACACCTTC,CATSRDSTVSRGYTF
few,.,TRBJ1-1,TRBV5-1,TGCGCCAGCAGCCCCTCAGGCCAGGGTGCCACTGAAGCTTTCTTT,CASSPSGQGATEAFF
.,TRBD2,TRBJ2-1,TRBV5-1,TGCGCCAGCAGCTTGGGCCAGGGACTAGCGGGTGAGCAGTTCTTC,CASSLGQGLAGEQFF
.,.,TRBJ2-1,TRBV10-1,TGCGCCAGCAGAGAGACAGGTAGGATCGAGCAGTTCTTC,CASRETGRIEQFF
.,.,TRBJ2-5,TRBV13,TGTGCCAGCAGCCCCCGCCCTGGAGGGGAGACCCAGTACTTC,CASSPRPGGETQYF
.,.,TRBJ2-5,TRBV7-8,TGTGCCAGCAGCTCCCCTACGGGGGGCGCGGGGACCCAGTACTTC,CASSSPTGGAGTQYF
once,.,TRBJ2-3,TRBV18,TGTGCCAGCTCACCCCTCCAAGACAGCCGCTTCACAGATACGCAGTATTTT,CASSPLQDSRFTDTQYF
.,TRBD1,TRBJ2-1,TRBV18,TGTGCCAGCTCACCGAGGACAGGGGGCGAGGGTGAGCAGTTCTTC,CASSPRTGGEGEQFF
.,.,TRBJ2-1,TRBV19,TGTGCCAGTGGGCTCATGGCGGGAACTACCTACAATGAGCAGTTCTTC,CASGLMAGTTYNEQFF
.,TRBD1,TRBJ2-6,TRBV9,TGTGCCAGCAGCGTAGAACAGGGGGGTCGTGGGGCCAACGTCCTGACTTTC,CASSVEQGGRGANVLTF
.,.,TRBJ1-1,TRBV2,TGTGCCAGCAATAGGGCGGACTTAAACACTGAAGCTTTCTTT,CASNRADLNTEAFF
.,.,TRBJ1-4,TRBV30,TGTGCCTGGAGTGTAGGCTGGGCTGAAAAACTGTTTTTT,CAWSVGWAEKLFF
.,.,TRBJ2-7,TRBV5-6,TGTGCCAGCAGCTCACCCTCGGGACTCCCGGGGGAGCAGTACTTC,CASSSPSGLPGEQYF
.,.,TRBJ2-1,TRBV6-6,TGTGCCGCCGAACCGAGGAGCTCCTACAATGAGCAGTTCTTC,CAAEPRSSYNEQFF
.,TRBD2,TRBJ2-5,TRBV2,TGTGCCAGCAGTCTTTCCGGGGCCTTCACTAGCGAAGAGACCCAGTACTTC,CASSLSGAFTSEETQYF
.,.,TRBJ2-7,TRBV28,TGTGCCAGCAACGGGGGAGATAGCTACGAGCAGTACTTC,CASNGGDSYEQYF
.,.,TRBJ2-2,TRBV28,TGTGCCAGCAGACAGGGGGGGGCCGCCGGGGAGCTGTTTTTT,CASRQGGAAGELFF
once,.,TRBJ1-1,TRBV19,TGTGCCAGCCCACATGGGAACACTGAAGCTTTCTTT,CASPHGNTEAFF
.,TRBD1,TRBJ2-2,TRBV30,TGTGCCTGGAGTATCCCCGGGACAGGGGCTCGGGGGGAGCTGTTTTTT,CAWSIPGTGARGELFF
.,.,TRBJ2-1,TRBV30,TGTGCCTGGAGTGTACAGGGTCGGCTAGTTAGGGATGAGCAGTTCTTC,CAWSVQGRLVRDEQFF
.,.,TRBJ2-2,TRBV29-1,TGCAGCGTGGGATGGCGGGGCAACACCGGGGAGCTGTTTTTT,CSVGWRGNTGELFF
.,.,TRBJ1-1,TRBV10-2,TGCGCCAGCATAAATGGAGGGAACACTGAAGCTTTCTTT,CASINGGNTEAFF
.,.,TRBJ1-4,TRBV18,TGTGCCAGCTCACCGGCCAGGGCATATGAAAAACTGTTTTTT,CASSPARAYEKLFF
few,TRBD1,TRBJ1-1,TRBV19,TGTGCCAGTAGTCTTCGGACGGGACAGGGTAGCACTGAAGCTTTCTTT,CASSLRTGQGSTEAFF
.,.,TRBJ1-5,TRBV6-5,TGTGCCAGGTTATCCCGGGGAGTCCGCAATCAGCCCCAGCATTTT,CARLSRGVRNQPQHF
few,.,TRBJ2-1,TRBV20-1,TGCAGTGCTTCCCCGCGGGAGCAGTTCTTC,CSASPREQFF